A single sample gave rise to the 8 T cell receptor beta chains below, sequenced in a study of T cells after yellow fever vaccination. TCRdb itself ran the 5' RACE reads through MiXCR, one entry per CDR3 protein. Of just over 250,000 distinct CDR3 sequences in the sample, roughly 4.8% were seen once. Sequenced material: CD4+ T cells sorted from PBMCs, taken on the day of the yellow fever booster vaccination. All receptors derive from a man aged 18-30 years who received the YFV17D yellow fever vaccine.

This clonotype was detected only a few times. The chain links TRBV18 to TRBJ2-7; possibly TRBD1 or TRBD2 for D (5 bases each). Germline V gene sequence: CDR1 KGHSH, CDR2 LQKENI. Trimming shortened V by 4 bases and J by 5 bases, and 12 bases separated the two germline ends. The CDR3 contains 13 residues. CDR3 coding DNA: TGTGCCAGCTCACGGGGTGGGGGAGACGAGCAGTACGTC. Its translation is CASSRGGGDEQYV.

This clonotype was seen only a few times. The genes are TRBV7-3 and TRBJ2-7, with D possibly being TRBD1 (6 bases). The CDR3 loop spans 13 amino acids. V lost 4 bases and J 3 bases, leaving 10 bases between the germline ends. Germline V gives CDR1 SGHTA, CDR2 FQGTGA. The CDR3 DNA reads TGTGCCAGCAGCTCGCGACAGGTCTACGAGCAGTACGTC. Translated: CASSSRQVYEQYV.

This clonotype came up a few times. The chain combines TRBV7-2 with TRBJ2-5, with 9 bases identical to TRBD1. CDR1 and CDR2 (germline): SGHTA, FQGNSA. The V and J ends lost 5 bases and 3 bases, in that order; junction bases with no gene match: 4. This CDR3 has 14 amino acids. The CDR3 bases are TGTGCCAGCAGCGCCGGGACAGGGAAAGAGACCCAGTACTTC. Translating gives CASSAGTGKETQYF.

The chain has TRBV9 and TRBJ1-6; 7 bases agree with TRBD1. The V gene end was trimmed by 7 bases and the J gene end by 11 bases; junction bases not matched to a gene: 9. The CDR3 runs to 13 residues. CDR1 and CDR2 (germline): SGDLS, YYNGEE. The chain's CDR3 is CASGDSAFTPLHF. The CDR3 DNA sequence: TGTGCCAGCGGGGACAGCGCCTTTACACCCCTCCACTTT. Drawing the rest from reference TRBV9 and TRBJ1-6, the complete variable domain is DSGVTQTPKHLITATGQRVTLRCSPRSGDLSVYWYQQSLDQGLQFLIQYYNGEERAKGNILERFSAQQFPDLHSELNLSSLELGDSALYFCASGDSAFTPLHFGNGTRLTVT.

This clonotype occurred many times. At one end, the junction sequence differs from germline, possibly due to a read error. The chain recombines TRBV20-1 with TRBJ2-5; 8 positions match TRBD2. Germline V CDR1 and CDR2: DFQATT, SNEGSKA (reference sequence). This CDR3 has 15 residues. CDR3: CSARVWRGAQGTQYF. Here the CDR3 DNA reads TGCAGTGCTAGAGTATGGCGGGGGGCGCAAGGGACCCAGTACTTC.

This chain uses TRBV7-2 with TRBJ2-1, with a weak D call TRBD2 (7 bases). Trimming shortened V by 8 bases and J by 6 bases, and 14 bases separated the two germline ends. This CDR3 has 13 amino acids. Germline V lookup: CDR1 SGHTA, CDR2 FQGNSA. In DNA form, the CDR3 reads TGTGCCAGCGCAGCGGGACAACCCAATGAGCAGTTCTTC. It codes for CASAAGQPNEQFF. Drawing the rest from reference TRBV7-2 and TRBJ2-1, the complete variable domain is GAGVSQSPSNKVTEKGKDVELRCDPISGHTALYWYRQSLGQGLEFLIYFQGNSAPDKSGLPSDRFSAERTGGSVSTLTIQRTQQEDSAVYLCASAAGQPNEQFFGPGTRLTVL.

V usage is TRBV6-2 or TRBV6-3 and J usage is TRBJ2-1; 9 nucleotides match TRBD2. The CDR3 runs to 14 residues. J was trimmed by 7 bases and V by 8 bases; bases with no gene match: 9. Per germline, CDR1 MNHEY and CDR2 SVGEGT. Here the CDR3 reads CASALAGGGNEQFF. The CDR3, as DNA: TGTGCCAGCGCACTGGCGGGGGGGGGGAATGAGCAGTTCTTC.

This clonotype was seen a handful of times. The J gene is TRBJ2-1, the V gene TRBV7-2, with D perhaps being TRBD1 or TRBD2 (5 bases each). The germline V gene has CDR1 SGHTA and CDR2 FQGNSA. With 5 bases removed from V and 2 bases from J, the gap between germline ends came to 13 bases. The CDR3 covers 15 residues. This chain's CDR3 is CASSPLGAPYNEQFF. In nucleotides, the CDR3 is TGTGCCAGCAGCCCACTAGGGGCACCCTACAATGAGCAGTTCTTC.